This entry lists 14 T cell receptor beta chains sequenced from one sample in a study of brain T cells in children with intractable seizures. The sequenced cases were selected for having the highest brain T cell transcript signatures. Assay: immunoSEQ multiplex PCR; the TCRdb copy retains only in-frame clones and omits some. The table shows 7,500 to 9,500 clones, with roughly 71% occurring only once. The specimen was resected brain tissue, collected at surgery. These receptors came from a girl aged 2 to 10 with tuberous sclerosis and intractable seizures.

This clone was picked up one time. V gene TRBV15 combines with J gene TRBJ1-1; 8 bases are shared with TRBD1. This CDR3 is 14 amino acids long. Germline V lookup: CDR1 LNHNV, CDR2 YYDKDF (reference sequence). Trimming took 3 bases from V and 0 from J; bases not matched to a gene: 0. In nucleotides, the CDR3 is TGTGCCACCAGCAGGGACAGGGTGAACACTGAAGCTTTCTTT. Amino acids: CATSRDRVNTEAFF.

This chain uses TRBV29-1 with TRBJ1-2, with D hard to call. V dropped 0 bases and J dropped 1 base, with 12 bases sitting between them. The germline V gene has CDR1 SQVTM and CDR2 ANQGSEA. There are 15 residues in the CDR3. Here the CDR3 reads CSVEDPGKINYGYTF. CDR3 nucleotide sequence: TGCAGCGTTGAAGATCCTGGCAAGATTAACTATGGCTACACCTTC.

The V and J genes are TRBV27 and TRBJ2-1; 16 bases are a match to TRBD2. CDR1 and CDR2 from the germline V gene are MNHEY and SMNVEV (reference sequence). With V trimmed by 8 bases and J by 3 bases, 7 bases remained unmatched. CDR3 size: 17 residues. CDR3 nucleotide sequence: TGTGCCAGCCAGGGACTAGCGGGGGGGCAATTCTACAATGAGCAGTTCTTC. It encodes CASQGLAGGQFYNEQFF.

The rearrangement uses TRBV7-9 and TRBJ2-6; D is unresolved. The V gene's germline CDR1 is SEHNR and CDR2 FQNEAQ (reference sequence). CDR3 size: 14 residues. Trimming took 7 bases from V and 0 from J, leaving 7 bases between them. CDR3 sequence: CASKGYSGANVLTF. The CDR3 nucleotides are TGTGCCAGCAAAGGGTACTCTGGGGCCAACGTCCTGACTTTC. Supplemented by reference TRBV7-9 and TRBJ2-6, the full variable domain reads DTGVSQNPRHKITKRGQNVTFRCDPISEHNRLYWYRQTLGQGPEFLTYFQNEAQLEKSRLLSDRFSAERPKGSFSTLEIQRTEQGDSAMYLCASKGYSGANVLTFGAGSRLTVL.

CDR3 in DNA: TGTGCCATCAGTGAGGGGTTACCTAACCTTAACTATGGCTACACCTTC. Its translation: CAISEGLPNLNYGYTF. This sequence joins TRBV10-3 and TRBJ1-2, with D hard to call. This CDR3 is built from 16 residues. V was cut by 2 bases and J by 1 base, with 14 bases left in between. In germline, CDR1 is ENHRY, CDR2 SYGVKD.

The V gene is TRBV19, the J gene TRBJ2-2, with D unclear. The V end was cut by 7 bases, the J end by 1 base, with 22 bases between. Germline V gene lookup returns CDR1 LNHDA and CDR2 SQIVND (reference sequence). The CDR3 extends over 18 amino acids. The CDR3 DNA sequence: TGTGCCAGTATTGGAACAGCCTTTTTTGAACTGAACACCGGGGAGCTGTTTTTT. Protein sequence: CASIGTAFFELNTGELFF. The full variable domain, with the rest looked up from reference TRBV19 and TRBJ2-2, is DGGITQSPKYLFRKEGQNVTLSCEQNLNHDAMYWYRQDPGQGLRLIYYSQIVNDFQKGDIAEGYSVSREKKESFPLTVTSAQKNPTAFYLCASIGTAFFELNTGELFFGEGSRLTVL.

CDR3 sequence: CASSVQGDSSNQPQHF. In DNA form, the CDR3 reads TGTGCCAGCAGTGTACAGGGGGACTCATCCAATCAGCCCCAGCATTTT. This chain connects TRBV6-1 to TRBJ1-5; 8 bases map to TRBD1. The CDR3 spans 16 residues. V gave up 4 bases and J gave up 3 bases; unmatched junction bases: 8. Germline CDR1 and CDR2: MNHNS and SASEGT.

This rearrangement joins TRBV4-1 to TRBJ1-1; D is unclear. The CDR3 spans 13 residues. V was trimmed by 1 base and J by 2 bases, leaving 5 bases between them. The germline CDR1 and CDR2 sequences are MGHRA and YSYEKL. CDR3 region: CASSQVSNTEAFF. The CDR3 DNA is TGCGCCAGCAGCCAAGTGTCCAACACTGAAGCTTTCTTT.

There are a few counts of this clone. The chain has TRBV24-1 and TRBJ2-1, with D tentatively TRBD1 (6 bases). The CDR3 length is 15 residues. Deletions cut 2 bases from V and 5 bases from J, with 12 bases between. The germline V gene has CDR1 KGHDR and CDR2 SFDVKD. The CDR3 coding sequence is TGTGCCACCAGTGATTCTGGGGGCATAAACAATGAGCAGTTCTTC. Amino acid sequence: CATSDSGGINNEQFF.

J is TRBJ1-1 and V is TRBV6-2 or TRBV6-3; possible D gene TRBD1, 6 bases. This CDR3 is 13 amino acids long. Germline CDR1 MNHEY, CDR2 SVGEGT. Trimming pared 2 bases from V and 10 bases from J, leaving 14 bases between. This CDR3 reads CASSYGGFSSAFF. The CDR3, as DNA: TGTGCCAGCAGTTACGGGGGCTTCAGCTCAGCTTTCTTT.

V and J are TRBV11-2 and TRBJ1-6, with 7 bases matching TRBD1. The J segment lost 8 bases and the V segment lost 4 bases, leaving 5 bases of the junction unmatched. The CDR3 runs to 14 residues. Per germline, CDR1 SGHAT and CDR2 FQNNGV. CDR3 residues: CASSSPGGYSPLHF. The CDR3 coding sequence is TGTGCCAGCAGCTCACCAGGGGGATATTCACCCCTCCACTTT.

This rearrangement joins TRBV7-6 to TRBJ2-3, with 7 positions matching TRBD1. V lost 5 bases, J lost 7 bases, and 9 bases stayed unmatched. This CDR3 region has 14 residues. From germline, CDR1 is SGHVS and CDR2 FNYEAQ. This CDR3 reads CASSRDRDANTQYF. CDR3 nucleotide sequence: TGTGCCAGCAGCCGCGACAGGGATGCAAATACGCAGTATTTT.

The genes are TRBV15 and TRBJ2-3; 8 bases agree with TRBD2. The CDR3 has 16 residues. Germline lookup yields CDR1 LNHNV and CDR2 YYDKDF (reference sequence). Trimming took 4 bases from V and 5 from J; bases not matched to a gene: 11. CDR3: CATSKYPQRGIDTQYF. The CDR3 nucleotides read TGTGCCACCAGCAAGTACCCCCAGCGGGGGATAGATACGCAGTATTTT.

The CDR3 bases are TGTGCCAGCAGCCAAGAAGGATTGGCTACTCCTAACTATGGCTACACCTTC. Translating it yields CASSQEGLATPNYGYTF. V gene TRBV3-1 (or the pseudogene TRBV3-2) combines with J gene TRBJ1-2, with D unclear. Between the trimmed V and J ends, which lost 0 bases and 0 bases, there was a span of 14 bases. Germline V CDR1 and CDR2: LGHDT, YNNKEL (reference sequence). This CDR3 is 17 amino acids long.